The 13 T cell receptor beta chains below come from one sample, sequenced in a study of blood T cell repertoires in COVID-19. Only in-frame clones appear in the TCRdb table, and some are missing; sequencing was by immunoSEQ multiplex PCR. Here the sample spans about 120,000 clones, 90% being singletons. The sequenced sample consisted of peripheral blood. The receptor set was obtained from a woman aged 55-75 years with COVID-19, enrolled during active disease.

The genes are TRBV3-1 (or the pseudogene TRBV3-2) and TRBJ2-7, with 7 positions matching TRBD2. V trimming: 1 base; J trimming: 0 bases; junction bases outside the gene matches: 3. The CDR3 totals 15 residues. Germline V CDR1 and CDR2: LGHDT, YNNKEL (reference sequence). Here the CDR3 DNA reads TGTGCCAGCAGCCAAGGGGGGGGATCCTCCTACGAGCAGTACTTC. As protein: CASSQGGGSSYEQYF.

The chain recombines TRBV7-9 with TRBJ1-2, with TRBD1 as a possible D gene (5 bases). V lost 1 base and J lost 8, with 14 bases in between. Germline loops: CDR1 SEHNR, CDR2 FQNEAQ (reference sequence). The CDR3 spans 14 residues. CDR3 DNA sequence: TGTGCCAGCAGCTTAGGAGCTCAGGGTAGCGGCTACACCTTC. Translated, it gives CASSLGAQGSGYTF.

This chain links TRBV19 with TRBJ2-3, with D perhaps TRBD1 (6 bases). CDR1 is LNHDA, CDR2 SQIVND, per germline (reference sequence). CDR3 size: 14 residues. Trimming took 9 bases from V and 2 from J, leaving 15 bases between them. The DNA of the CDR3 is TGTGCCAGCCGGGAACAGGGTACCACAGATACGCAGTATTTT. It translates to CASREQGTTDTQYF. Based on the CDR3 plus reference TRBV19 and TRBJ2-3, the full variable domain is DGGITQSPKYLFRKEGQNVTLSCEQNLNHDAMYWYRQDPGQGLRLIYYSQIVNDFQKGDIAEGYSVSREKKESFPLTVTSAQKNPTAFYLCASREQGTTDTQYFGPGTRLTVL.

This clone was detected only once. The CDR3 sequence is CASSSGQGVSTEAFF. DNA for the CDR3: TGTGCCAGCAGTTCAGGACAGGGAGTAAGCACTGAAGCTTTCTTT. The chain joins TRBV6-5 to TRBJ1-1, with 8 positions matching TRBD1. The CDR3 runs 15 residues. Germline V gene data show CDR1 as MNHEY and CDR2 as SVGAGI. V lost 4 bases, J lost 4 bases, and 8 bases stayed unmatched.

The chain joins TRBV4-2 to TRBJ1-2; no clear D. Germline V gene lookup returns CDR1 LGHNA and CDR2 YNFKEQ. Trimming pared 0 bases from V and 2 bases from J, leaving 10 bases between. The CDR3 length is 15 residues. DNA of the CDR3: TGTGCCAGCAGCCAAGACAGCGCGGCAAACTATGGCTACACCTTC. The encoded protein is CASSQDSAANYGYTF.

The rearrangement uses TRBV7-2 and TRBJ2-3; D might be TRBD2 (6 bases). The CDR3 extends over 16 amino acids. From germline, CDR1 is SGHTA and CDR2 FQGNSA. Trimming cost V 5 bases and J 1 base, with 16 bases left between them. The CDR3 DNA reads TGTGCCAGCAGCCCGTGGCTAGCGAGGGGCACAGATACGCAGTATTTT. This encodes CASSPWLARGTDTQYF.

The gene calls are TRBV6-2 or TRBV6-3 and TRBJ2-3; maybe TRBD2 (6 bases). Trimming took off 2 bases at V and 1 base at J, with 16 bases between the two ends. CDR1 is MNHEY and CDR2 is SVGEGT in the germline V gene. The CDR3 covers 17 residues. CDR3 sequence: CASSYRTGVLGTDTQYF. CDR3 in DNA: TGTGCCAGCAGTTACCGGACGGGGGTCTTGGGCACAGATACGCAGTATTTT.

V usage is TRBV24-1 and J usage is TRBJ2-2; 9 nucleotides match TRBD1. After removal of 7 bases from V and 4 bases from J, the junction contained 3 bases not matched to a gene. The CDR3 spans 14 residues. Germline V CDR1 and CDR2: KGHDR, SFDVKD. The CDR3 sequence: CATRGQGGTGELFF. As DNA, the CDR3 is TGTGCCACCAGGGGACAGGGCGGCACCGGGGAGCTGTTTTTT.

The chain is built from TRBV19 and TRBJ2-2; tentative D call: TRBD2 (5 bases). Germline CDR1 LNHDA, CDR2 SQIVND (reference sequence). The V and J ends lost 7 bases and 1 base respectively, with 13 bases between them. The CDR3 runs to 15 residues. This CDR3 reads CASNKRDRNTGELFF. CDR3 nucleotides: TGTGCCAGTAATAAGAGGGATCGGAACACCGGGGAGCTGTTTTTT.

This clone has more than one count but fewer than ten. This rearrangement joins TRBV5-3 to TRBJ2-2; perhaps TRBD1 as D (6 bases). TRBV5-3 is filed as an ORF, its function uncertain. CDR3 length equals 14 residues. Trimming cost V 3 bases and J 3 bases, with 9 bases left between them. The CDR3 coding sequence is TGTGCCAGAAGCTGGACAGTTTACACCGGGGAGCTGTTTTTT. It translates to CARSWTVYTGELFF.

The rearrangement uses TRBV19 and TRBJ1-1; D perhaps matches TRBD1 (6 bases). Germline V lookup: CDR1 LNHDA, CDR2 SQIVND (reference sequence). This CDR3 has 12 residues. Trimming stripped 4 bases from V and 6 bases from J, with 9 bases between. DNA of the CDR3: TGTGCCAGTAGTAACGACAGGCCTGAAGCTTTCTTT. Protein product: CASSNDRPEAFF.

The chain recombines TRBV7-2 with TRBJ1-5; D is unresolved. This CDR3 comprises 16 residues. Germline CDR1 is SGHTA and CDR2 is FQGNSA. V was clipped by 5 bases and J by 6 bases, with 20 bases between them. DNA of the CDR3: TGTGCCAGCAGCCCAAACAGTGGGTCTTTCGCTCAGCCCCAGCATTTT. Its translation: CASSPNSGSFAQPQHF.

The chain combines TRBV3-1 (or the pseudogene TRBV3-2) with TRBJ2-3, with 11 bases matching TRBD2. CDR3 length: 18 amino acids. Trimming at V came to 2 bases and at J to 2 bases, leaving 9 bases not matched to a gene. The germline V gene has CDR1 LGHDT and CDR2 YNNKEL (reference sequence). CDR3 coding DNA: TGTGCCAGCAGCCAAATAATAGCGGGGGGGCCAGACACAGATACGCAGTATTTT. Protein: CASSQIIAGGPDTDTQYF.